The source of this TCR beta chain is a study of cytomegalovirus exposure and HLA in healthy donors. With respect to this clone: Its antigen is currently unknown.

Study findings and constraints: Earlier findings revealed that most TCR beta V segments proved productive either about 87% or about 30% of the time. Later work associated more than 15,000 TCR beta sequences with HLA alleles at 0.05 false discovery rate. Excluded were some V segments that proved indistinguishable, including TRBV6-2 and TRBV6-3. Confirmation in vitro established that three CMV-associated chains were specific for CMV antigens.

The PCR was carried out with 60 Vbeta primers and 13 Jbeta primers. Measured with immunoSEQ multiplex PCR; TCRdb has only the in-frame clones, and not every one. The table lists approximately 180,000 clones, just over 75% of them singletons. V lost 4 bases and J lost 4, with 17 bases in between. CDR3 length: 15 amino acids. Germline lookup yields CDR1 GTSNPN and CDR2 SVGIG (reference sequence). The chain carries TRBV30 and TRBJ1-3, with D hard to call. The origin of this receptor is a woman in her twenties or thirties in good health and CMV-seropositive. The sample was PBMCs. The CDR3 coding sequence is TGTGCCTGGACCACCGGACTGGACCAAGGAAACACCATATATTTT. Amino acids: CAWTTGLDQGNTIYF. Drawing the rest from reference TRBV30 and TRBJ1-3, the complete variable domain is SQTIHQWPATLVQPVGSPLSLECTVEGTSNPNLYWYRQAAGRGLQLLFYSVGIGQISSEVPQNLSASRPQDRQFILSSKKLLLSDSGFYLCAWTTGLDQGNTIYFGEGSWLTVV.